The sequence of this TCR beta chain was determined in a study of blood T cells in healthy people across ages. Study-level points and caveats: It was held that diversity estimates obtained from one million T cells represented underestimates.

As concerns this clonotype: Its antigen remains unknown.

Primers used in a second PCR of roughly 6 to 12 cycles were a sample-barcoded 5' primer and a J-beta primer mix. TCRdb independently ran MiXCR on the 5' RACE reads; one entry per CDR3 protein. The sample records 1 million to 1.2 million distinct CDR3 sequences, roughly two fifths being singletons. The TCR was taken from a man younger than 35 in good health. Sample: blood.

Here the CDR3 DNA reads TGTGCCTGGAGCGCCCACGCCGGTCAGGCGGGAGCTTTCTTT. It codes for CAWSAHAGQAGAFF. The J gene is TRBJ1-1, the V gene TRBV30, with no clear D. Germline assignment: CDR1 GTSNPN and CDR2 SVGIG (reference sequence). The CDR3 has 14 residues. V lost 3 bases and J 10 bases, leaving 21 bases between the germline ends.